Described below is a single T cell receptor beta chain sequence and its context. The antigen remains undetermined. The sample comes from a study of cytomegalovirus exposure and HLA in healthy donors. Clones were sequenced by immunoSEQ multiplex PCR, and TCRdb holds only the in-frame ones, with some missing. The sample lists about 330,000 clones, 75% to 90% seen once, with approximately 1.1% in the top ten. Study results and limitations: Accounts indicate the classifier identified cytomegalovirus status with strong specificity and sensitivity.

The CDR3 totals 15 residues. Germline values: CDR1 KGHSH, CDR2 LQKENI. J was trimmed by 7 bases and V by 3 bases; bases with no gene match: 10. This TCR derives from a young woman in good health and CMV-seropositive. The J gene is TRBJ2-7, the V gene TRBV18; 9 bases are shared with TRBD2. The sequenced sample consisted of PBMCs. The CDR3 DNA reads TGTGCCAGCTCACCCTCAAGCGGGGGGACGGGAGAGCAGTACTTC. Its translation is CASSPSSGGTGEQYF. The full variable domain, in which reference TRBV18 and TRBJ2-7 provide the parts outside the CDR3, is NAGVMQNPRHLVRRRGQEARLRCSPMKGHSHVYWYRQLPEEGLKFMVYLQKENIIDESGMPKERFSAEFPKEGPSILRIQQVVRGDSAAYFCASSPSSGGTGEQYFGPGTRLTVT.